Here is one T cell receptor beta chain with its context. The data belong to a study of blood T cell repertoires in COVID-19. The study assigned cohorts using participant-reported clinical history. The CDR3 extends over 16 amino acids. Per germline, CDR1 SGHTA and CDR2 FQGTGA. V was clipped by 6 bases and J by 0 bases, with 15 bases between them. Data came from immunoSEQ multiplex PCR; TCRdb stores just in-frame clones and leaves some out. The data hold approximately 260,000 clones, with roughly 86% observed a single time. The V gene is TRBV7-3, the J gene TRBJ2-1; the D is unclear. This TCR came from a woman aged 40 to 50 with acute COVID-19. The source material was PBMCs or T cells enriched from blood (not recorded which). The CDR3 DNA reads TGTGCCAGCAGTTACGTCCCGACTGACTCCTACAATGAGCAGTTCTTC. The encoded protein is CASSYVPTDSYNEQFF.